The rows below give T cell receptor beta chains drawn from one sample of a study of early stage breast cancer tumors. The repertoire was sequenced with immunoSEQ multiplex PCR; TCRdb's copy has only in-frame clones and lacks some. The data show tens of thousands of clones, over 70% seen once. The material sequenced was blood. These receptors all stem from a person between 55 and 70 years old with breast cancer. Both conserved end residues are part of each CDR3. The order of the fields is J gene, clone size, V gene, D gene, CDR3 DNA, CDR3 protein. A D gene is named only where the DNA matches it firmly. Part of the rows lack a size; the others show once, few, many or a class for expanded clones.

J: TRBJ1-2; size: medium-sized; V: TRBV6-4; D: NA; DNA: TGTGCCAGCAGTGACACCCCACAGGCCTCTAGGGGCTACACCTTC; CDR3: CASSDTPQASRGYTF
J: TRBJ2-2; size: once; V: TRBV19; D: NA; DNA: TGTGCCAGTAATGGCAGGGCTTCTTTCACCGGGGAGCTGTTTTTT; CDR3: CASNGRASFTGELFF
J: TRBJ2-5; size: NA; V: TRBV5-1; D: NA; DNA: TGCGCCAGCAGCTTGGCGCAGGGGATTACACTAGAGACCCAGTACTTC; CDR3: CASSLAQGITLETQYF
J: TRBJ2-7; size: NA; V: TRBV11-3; D: NA; DNA: TGTGCCAGCAGCTCGAGCTCCTACGAGCAGTACTTC; CDR3: CASSSSSYEQYF
J: TRBJ1-1; size: NA; V: TRBV6-4; D: NA; DNA: TGTGCCAGCCGGATGACAGTGGGCACTGAAGCTTTCTTT; CDR3: CASRMTVGTEAFF
J: TRBJ2-1; size: NA; V: TRBV19; D: NA; DNA: TGTGCCAGTAGTATTCAGGGGCTCTACAATGAGCAGTTCTTC; CDR3: CASSIQGLYNEQFF
J: TRBJ1-5; size: NA; V: TRBV30; D: NA; DNA: TGTGCCTGGGGTATGCGAGGGGGGTATGGGCAGCCCCAGCATTTT; CDR3: CAWGMRGGYGQPQHF
J: TRBJ2-2; size: NA; V: TRBV11-3; D: NA; DNA: TGTGCCAGCAGCTTAGGGGACCACCCTGGCACCGGGGAGCTGTTTTTT; CDR3: CASSLGDHPGTGELFF
J: TRBJ2-7; size: NA; V: TRBV2; D: NA; DNA: TGTGCCAGCAGTGTTGGGGTCGGCGAGCAGTACTTC; CDR3: CASSVGVGEQYF
J: TRBJ1-2; size: NA; V: TRBV19; D: NA; DNA: TGTGCCAGTAGCCCAATGGGCAGCTGGGGCTACACCTTC; CDR3: CASSPMGSWGYTF
J: TRBJ2-2; size: NA; V: TRBV19; D: NA; DNA: TGTGCCAGTAGGGGACTTCTCACCGGGGAGCTGTTTTTT; CDR3: CASRGLLTGELFF
J: TRBJ1-2; size: NA; V: TRBV19; D: NA; DNA: TGTGCCAGTAGCGCACGGGGGAATGGCTACACCTTC; CDR3: CASSARGNGYTF
J: TRBJ2-3; size: NA; V: TRBV5-1; D: NA; DNA: TGCGCCAGCAGCTTGTACAGGGTTGACACAGATACGCAGTATTTT; CDR3: CASSLYRVDTDTQYF
J: TRBJ2-2; size: NA; V: TRBV2; D: TRBD1; DNA: TGTGCCAGCAGCGCCAGGGGGTCTACATCGAACACCGGGGAGCTGTTTTTT; CDR3: CASSARGSTSNTGELFF
J: TRBJ2-3; size: NA; V: TRBV13; D: TRBD2; DNA: TGTGCCAGCAGCTTAGACCCCCTAGCGGGGTTGGCAGATACGCAGTATTTT; CDR3: CASSLDPLAGLADTQYF
J: TRBJ1-1; size: few; V: TRBV18; D: NA; DNA: TGTGCCAGCTCACTGAGGGAGTTGACTGAAGCTTTCTTT; CDR3: CASSLRELTEAFF
J: TRBJ1-5; size: once; V: TRBV19; D: NA; DNA: TGTGCCAGTAGTCATGAGGGAACGAATCAGCCCCAGCATTTT; CDR3: CASSHEGTNQPQHF
J: TRBJ2-5; size: NA; V: TRBV5-1; D: TRBD1; DNA: TGCGCCAGCAGCGCCTGGACAGGGCAAGAGACCCAGTACTTC; CDR3: CASSAWTGQETQYF
J: TRBJ1-5; size: NA; V: TRBV9; D: NA; DNA: TGTGCCAGCAGCGTAGAGGGGAGGGGGCCCCAGCATTTT; CDR3: CASSVEGRGPQHF
J: TRBJ2-5; size: NA; V: TRBV5-8; D: TRBD2; DNA: TGTGCCAGCAGCTTGGAGGGTAGCGGGAGGGCCAGGGAGACCCAGTACTTC; CDR3: CASSLEGSGRARETQYF
J: TRBJ2-5; size: NA; V: TRBV14; D: NA; DNA: TGTGCCAGCAGCCAAGTTGGGTATGCCCCGGTGGAGACCCAGTACTTC; CDR3: CASSQVGYAPVETQYF
J: TRBJ1-1; size: NA; V: TRBV4-1; D: TRBD1; DNA: TGCGCCAGCAGCCATGCTAGGACAGGGGTTAACACTGAAGCTTTCTTT; CDR3: CASSHARTGVNTEAFF
J: TRBJ1-1; size: few; V: TRBV6-1; D: NA; DNA: TGTGCCAGCAGTGTTGGGGGGTACACTGAAGCTTTCTTT; CDR3: CASSVGGYTEAFF
J: TRBJ1-6; size: NA; V: TRBV5-4; D: NA; DNA: TGTGCCAGCAGCTTGAATGCGGGGGTCTCCTATAATTCACCCCTCCACTTT; CDR3: CASSLNAGVSYNSPLHF
J: TRBJ2-5; size: NA; V: TRBV28; D: TRBD2; DNA: TGTGCCAGCAGCGTGACTAGCGGGGACCAAGAGACCCAGTACTTC; CDR3: CASSVTSGDQETQYF
J: TRBJ1-1; size: NA; V: TRBV28; D: NA; DNA: TGTGCCAGCAGATACTGGACGGAAACCGAAGCTTTCTTT; CDR3: CASRYWTETEAFF
J: TRBJ2-7; size: NA; V: TRBV4-1; D: NA; DNA: TGCGCCAGCAGCCCGGGACCTTACGAGCAGTACTTC; CDR3: CASSPGPYEQYF
J: TRBJ1-3; size: NA; V: TRBV5-5; D: NA; DNA: TGTGCCAGCAGCTTGGTAGCAGGGAGAGGTGGAAACACCATATATTTT; CDR3: CASSLVAGRGGNTIYF
J: TRBJ1-5; size: NA; V: TRBV2; D: TRBD1; DNA: TGTGCCAGCAGGAGACAGACAGGGAGGAATCAGCCCCAGCATTTT; CDR3: CASRRQTGRNQPQHF
J: TRBJ1-5; size: NA; V: TRBV10-3; D: NA; DNA: TGTGCCATCAGTGAGCACGGGGGCGCGGGTAATCAGCCCCAGCATTTT; CDR3: CAISEHGGAGNQPQHF
J: TRBJ1-5; size: NA; V: TRBV28; D: NA; DNA: TGTGCCAGCAGTTTAACCGTGGGGCGGGATCAGCCCCAGCATTTT; CDR3: CASSLTVGRDQPQHF
J: TRBJ2-7; size: NA; V: TRBV9; D: NA; DNA: TGTGCCAGCAGCAAGGCTCCGGAGATAGGCGAGCAGTACTTC; CDR3: CASSKAPEIGEQYF
J: TRBJ2-4; size: NA; V: TRBV6-1; D: NA; DNA: TGTGCCAGCAGTGGAACGGGCGGGACCATTCAGTACTTC; CDR3: CASSGTGGTIQYF
J: TRBJ1-2; size: NA; V: TRBV4-1; D: NA; DNA: TGCGCCAGCAGCCAAACGGGGCAGGGTATAAACTATGGCTACACCTTC; CDR3: CASSQTGQGINYGYTF
J: TRBJ2-2; size: NA; V: TRBV7-9; D: TRBD1; DNA: TGTGCCAGCAGCCGTAGGACAGGGGCCGGGGAGCTGTTTTTT; CDR3: CASSRRTGAGELFF
J: TRBJ2-5; size: NA; V: TRBV4-1; D: NA; DNA: TGCGCCAGCAGCCAGGGGGACTTAAACGTTGAGACCCAGTACTTC; CDR3: CASSQGDLNVETQYF
J: TRBJ1-5; size: once; V: TRBV27; D: NA; DNA: TGTGCCAGCAGTTTATATCCCATAGAAAAAAGCGTCAATCAGCCCCAGCATTTT; CDR3: CASSLYPIEKSVNQPQHF
J: TRBJ1-1; size: NA; V: TRBV5-8; D: NA; DNA: TGTGCCAGCAGCTTCACCGCCTACTTT; CDR3: CASSFTAYF
J: TRBJ2-7; size: NA; V: TRBV6-1; D: TRBD2; DNA: TGTGCCAGCTCTTCTTTGAGCGGGAGCGACGAGCAGTACTTC; CDR3: CASSSLSGSDEQYF
J: TRBJ2-3; size: NA; V: TRBV5-1; D: NA; DNA: TGCGCCAGCAGCTTGGGGGACAGCACAGATACGCAGTATTTT; CDR3: CASSLGDSTDTQYF
J: TRBJ2-7; size: NA; V: TRBV7-2; D: NA; DNA: TGTGCCAGCAGCTTAGAAATAGGCTTGCCCTCCTACGAGCAGTACTTC; CDR3: CASSLEIGLPSYEQYF
J: TRBJ2-7; size: NA; V: TRBV11-2; D: TRBD2; DNA: TGTGCCAGCAGAACGCCCCCTAGCGGGAGCGAGCAGTACTTC; CDR3: CASRTPPSGSEQYF
J: TRBJ1-2; size: NA; V: TRBV6-5; D: TRBD1; DNA: TGTGCCAGCAGCGCTCCCGGTGGACAGGGTCACACCTTC; CDR3: CASSAPGGQGHTF
J: TRBJ1-1; size: NA; V: TRBV5-1; D: NA; DNA: TGCGCCAGCAGCCAATCCTCGGGGAACACTGAAGCTTTCTTT; CDR3: CASSQSSGNTEAFF
J: TRBJ1-1; size: few; V: TRBV5-5; D: NA; DNA: TGTGCCAGCAGCCGAGATGGGGGTGTCACTGAAGCTTTCTTT; CDR3: CASSRDGGVTEAFF
J: TRBJ1-2; size: few; V: TRBV29-1; D: TRBD1; DNA: TGCAGCGCAGGGACAGATCGCAACTATGGCTACACCTTC; CDR3: CSAGTDRNYGYTF
J: TRBJ2-1; size: once; V: TRBV11-2; D: NA; DNA: TGTGCCAGCAGCTTAGGTTCGGGGGTCAACTACAATGAGCAGTTCTTC; CDR3: CASSLGSGVNYNEQFF
J: TRBJ2-2; size: once; V: TRBV6-1; D: NA; DNA: TGTGCCAGCAGGCCGCGGGACTCACACGGGGAGCTGTTTTTT; CDR3: CASRPRDSHGELFF
J: TRBJ1-2; size: NA; V: TRBV28; D: NA; DNA: TGTGCCAGCAGTTTAAGGGAGCCCTACTATGGCTACACCTTC; CDR3: CASSLREPYYGYTF
J: TRBJ2-5; size: NA; V: TRBV7-2; D: TRBD2; DNA: TGTGCCAGCAGCTCCGTCTGGGGAGGGGAGACCCAGTACTTC; CDR3: CASSSVWGGETQYF
J: TRBJ2-7; size: NA; V: TRBV5-4; D: NA; DNA: TGTGCCAGCAGCTTGGGGGTTTCCTACGAGCAGTACTTC; CDR3: CASSLGVSYEQYF
J: TRBJ2-5; size: NA; V: TRBV5-1; D: NA; DNA: TGCGCCAGCAGCTCGGGACACCCACAAGAGACCCAGTACTTC; CDR3: CASSSGHPQETQYF
J: TRBJ1-4; size: once; V: TRBV7-9; D: TRBD1; DNA: TGTGCCAGCAGCACCCCGGGACAGGGGGCTGAAAAACTGTTTTTT; CDR3: CASSTPGQGAEKLFF
J: TRBJ2-1; size: NA; V: TRBV11-3; D: NA; DNA: TGTGCCAGCAGCTTAGAAGGAAACTCCTACAATGAGCAGTTCTTC; CDR3: CASSLEGNSYNEQFF
J: TRBJ1-5; size: NA; V: TRBV6-6; D: TRBD1; DNA: TGTGCCAGCAGTACAACAGGGGGCTCCAATCAGCCCCAGCATTTT; CDR3: CASSTTGGSNQPQHF
J: TRBJ2-3; size: NA; V: TRBV7-6; D: TRBD2; DNA: TGTGCCAGCAGCCTACGCCGAGGACTAGACACAGATACGCAGTATTTT; CDR3: CASSLRRGLDTDTQYF
J: TRBJ2-3; size: NA; V: TRBV6-1; D: TRBD1; DNA: TGTGCCAGCAGTCGCCGGGACAGGGATGCAGATACGCAGTATTTT; CDR3: CASSRRDRDADTQYF
J: TRBJ1-5; size: NA; V: TRBV19; D: NA; DNA: TGTGCCAGTTCTTTAGGCAATCAGCCCCAGCATTTT; CDR3: CASSLGNQPQHF
J: TRBJ2-7; size: few; V: TRBV7-9; D: NA; DNA: TGTGCCAGCAGCGCCCTGGCCTTGCGCTCCTACGAGCAGTACTTC; CDR3: CASSALALRSYEQYF
J: TRBJ1-1; size: NA; V: TRBV18; D: NA; DNA: TGTGCCAGCTCACACCCGGGACAGAACACTGAAGCTTTCTTT; CDR3: CASSHPGQNTEAFF